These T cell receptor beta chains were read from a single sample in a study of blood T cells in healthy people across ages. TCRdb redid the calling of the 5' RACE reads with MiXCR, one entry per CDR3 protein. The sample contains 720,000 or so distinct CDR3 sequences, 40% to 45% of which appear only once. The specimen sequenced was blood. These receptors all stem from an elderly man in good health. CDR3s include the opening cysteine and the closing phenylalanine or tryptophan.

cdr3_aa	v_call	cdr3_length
CASSETGYYNAPLHF	TRBV25-1	15
CASTATQGLNYGYTF	TRBV6-6	15
CASSDSGLETQYF	TRBV2	13
CSARERSGLANYGYTF	TRBV20-1	16
CSAAVQGYQPQHF	TRBV29-1	13
CASSLSGRISSYNSPLHF	TRBV7-2	18
CSVARVYYEQYF	TRBV29-1	12
CASSYSGRRAGGSGTQYF	TRBV6-5	18
CASSQGYGGGSTDTQYF	TRBV3-1	17
CASSPVAGEGEQYF	TRBV27	14
CSARYGTGSNSPLHF	TRBV20-1	15
CASSHTDRAQGEQYF	TRBV12-3/TRBV12-4	15
CASRGPGQDTQYF	TRBV28	13